Only a few counts were recorded for the clone carrying this T cell receptor (beta chain). What it binds is unknown. Time point given: newly diagnosed GD, antithyroid drugs for less than 3 months. RNA isolated from PBMCs was used to make the TCR library. Patients of an endocrinology department in Xi'an, China, were included. This specimen comes from a study of regulatory T cells in long-lasting Graves disease. CDR3-region Arm-PCR and iRepertoire HTBI primers produced the TCR beta libraries. Via MiXCR, TCRdb re-called the multiplex PCR reads, giving one row per CDR3 protein. The sample includes around 480,000 distinct CDR3 sequences, around 16% of them seen just once. Germline assignment: CDR1 SGDLS and CDR2 YYNGEE. Between the trimmed V and J ends, which lost 3 bases and 0 bases, there was a span of 7 bases. The CDR3 has 14 residues. Study-wide results and caveats: Persistent Graves' disease cases displayed lower TCR diversity than newly diagnosed ones.

The sample also formed part of further work on T cells in Graves' hyperthyroidism and ophthalmopathy. That study reports: Among the patients, aged 18 to 65, hyperthyroidism was newly diagnosed and had lasted under 2 months. HTBI primers were the set used in a first-round RT-PCR of the TCR CDR3.

The sequence derives from a woman aged 35 to 59 with Graves disease. Sequencing used peripheral blood mononuclear cells (PBMCs), obtained at new diagnosis, from a patient treated with antithyroid drugs. This chain connects TRBV9 to TRBJ1-3; D call uncertain. The CDR3 nucleotides read TGTGCCAGCAGCGAGAGAGACTCTGGAAACACCATATATTTT. Translating it yields CASSERDSGNTIYF.